The 20 T cell receptor beta chains presented below share a single source sample, sequenced in a study of human T cells and chemical hapten exposure. Time point described: patch test 1, 2 weeks after DPC sensitization. Documented treatment: therapeutic diphenylcyclopropenone sensitization with weekly scalp DPC. TCRdb reprocessed the RACE reads via MiXCR and lists one record per CDR3 protein. The data show around 71,000 distinct CDR3 sequences, 7.5% to 10% seen once. Sequencing used whole blood, obtained in connection with sensitization to the hapten diphenylcyclopropenone (DPC). These receptors were taken from a middle-aged woman with alopecia areata. Some clones in this sample may be carry-over from other donors' samples.

This clonotype turned up a few times. V gene TRBV5-1 combines with J gene TRBJ2-1; 7 nucleotides match TRBD1. V was clipped by 6 bases and J by 9 bases; unmatched bases: 9. This CDR3 has 13 amino acids. From germline, CDR1 is SGHRS and CDR2 YFSETQ. The chain's CDR3 is CASKYGQDGEQFF. In DNA, the CDR3 is TGCGCCAGCAAGTACGGACAGGACGGTGAGCAGTTCTTC.

This clonotype was seen at least ten times. The chain carries TRBV7-6 and TRBJ2-2, with D possibly TRBD2 on 5 matching bases. Germline V gene lookup returns CDR1 SGHVS and CDR2 FNYEAQ. The CDR3 is 13 residues long. V was clipped by 5 bases and J by 6 bases, with 10 bases between them. CDR3 amino acids: CASSDGIPGELFF. The CDR3, as DNA: TGTGCCAGCAGCGACGGGATCCCCGGGGAGCTGTTTTTT.

The CDR3 DNA reads as TGTGCCAGCAAATCAGGGGCGGCAGGGGAAGATACGCAGTATTTT. Amino acids: CASKSGAAGEDTQYF. This chain connects TRBV28 to TRBJ2-3; D may be TRBD1 (6 bases). The V end was cut by 7 bases, the J end by 5 bases, with 19 bases between. The germline CDR1 and CDR2 sequences are MDHEN and SYDVKM. The CDR3 length is 15 residues.

This clonotype was counted only a few times. V gene TRBV4-2 combines with J gene TRBJ2-1, with no clear D. Germline values: CDR1 LGHNA, CDR2 YNFKEQ. The CDR3 runs to 15 residues. V was cut by 0 bases and J by 7 bases, with 13 bases left in between. CDR3 in DNA: TGTGCCAGCAGCCAAGATAAGCGATCAAGAAATGAGCAGTTCTTC. The encoded protein is CASSQDKRSRNEQFF.

This clonotype has at least ten counts. The genes are TRBV20-1 and TRBJ2-1, with 10 positions matching TRBD2. Germline CDR1 reads DFQATT; CDR2 reads SNEGSKA (reference sequence). The junction had 14 bases not matched to a gene; V was cut back by 6 bases and J by 9 bases. The CDR3 is 15 residues long. The CDR3 nucleotides are TGCAGTGCCCTCACAGCGGGGGGGCCGCGCAGTGAGCAGTTCTTC. Residues: CSALTAGGPRSEQFF.

This clonotype was found many times. J is TRBJ2-7 and V is TRBV7-2; TRBD1 matches at 8 bases. The ends lost 5 bases at V and 0 bases at J; junction bases unmatched: 9. This CDR3 is 16 amino acids long. Germline V gene data show CDR1 as SGHTA and CDR2 as FQGNSA. CDR3 loop: CASSRGTGLSSYEQYF. Written as DNA, the CDR3 is TGTGCCAGCAGCCGCGGGACAGGATTGAGCTCCTACGAGCAGTACTTC.

V gene TRBV10-3 combines with J gene TRBJ1-2; no definite D call. CDR1 and CDR2 from the germline V gene are ENHRY and SYGVKD. The V gene lost 3 bases and the J gene lost 4 bases, with 9 bases spanning the gap. The CDR3 length is 13 residues. DNA for the CDR3: TGTGCCATCAGTGAACCGGGGATCTATGGCTACACCTTC. Translation: CAISEPGIYGYTF.

This clonotype was observed at least ten times. The CDR3 sequence is CASSLTGEQYF. Written as DNA, the CDR3 is TGTGCCAGCAGCTTAACTGGCGAGCAGTACTTC. The rearrangement links TRBV7-2 to TRBJ2-7; D remains ambiguous. Trimming stripped 2 bases from V and 6 bases from J, with 5 bases between. CDR3 size: 11 residues. CDR1 is SGHTA, CDR2 FQGNSA, per germline. Variable domain in full (rest from reference TRBV7-2 and TRBJ2-7): GAGVSQSPSNKVTEKGKDVELRCDPISGHTALYWYRQSLGQGLEFLIYFQGNSAPDKSGLPSDRFSAERTGGSVSTLTIQRTQQEDSAVYLCASSLTGEQYFGPGTRLTVT.

The rearrangement links TRBV6-5 to TRBJ2-3; TRBD2 matches 8 bases. The CDR3 sequence is 15 residues long. Germline lookup yields CDR1 MNHEY and CDR2 SVGAGI. Losses at the gene ends were 6 bases for V and 8 bases for J; bases not matched to a gene: 13. The CDR3 reads CASRPSGTSGGTQYF. CDR3 in DNA: TGTGCCAGCAGGCCCTCCGGGACTAGTGGGGGTACGCAGTATTTT.

This clonotype was counted ten times or more. The gene calls are TRBV7-2 and TRBJ2-7; TRBD1 matches at 9 bases. The CDR3 consists of 15 residues. Germline V gene data show CDR1 as SGHTA and CDR2 as FQGNSA. V was clipped by 4 bases and J by 0 bases; unmatched bases: 4. The CDR3 here is CASSSGQGFSYEQYF. The CDR3 DNA sequence: TGTGCCAGCAGCTCGGGACAGGGATTCTCCTACGAGCAGTACTTC.

This clonotype has more than one count but fewer than ten. The chain employs TRBV3-1 and TRBJ1-1; the match to TRBD1 covers 7 bases. V was pared by 2 bases and J by 1 base, with 10 bases of the junction left unmatched. CDR3 length: 17 amino acids. Germline V lookup: CDR1 LGHDT, CDR2 YNNKEL (reference sequence). The CDR3 coding sequence is TGTGCCAGCAGCCAACTCAGGGGGAGGGGGCAGAACACTGAAGCTTTCTTT. Amino acid sequence: CASSQLRGRGQNTEAFF. The full variable domain, in which reference TRBV3-1 and TRBJ1-1 provide the parts outside the CDR3, is DTAVSQTPKYLVTQMGNDKSIKCEQNLGHDTMYWYKQDSKKFLKIMFSYNNKELIINETVPNRFSPKSPDKAHLNLHINSLELGDSAVYFCASSQLRGRGQNTEAFFGQGTRLTVV.

This clonotype was counted a few times. V usage is TRBV28 and J usage is TRBJ2-7, with no clear D. The V end was cut by 3 bases, the J end by 0 bases, with 12 bases between. The length of the CDR3 is 15 residues. Germline CDR1 reads MDHEN; CDR2 reads SYDVKM. This CDR3 is CASSFSVISSYEQYF. The CDR3 region has the DNA TGTGCCAGCAGTTTCAGCGTCATAAGCTCCTACGAGCAGTACTTC.

At least ten counts were recorded for this clonotype. This chain connects TRBV5-1 to TRBJ2-5; D unresolved. This CDR3 has 15 amino acids. Trimming took off 0 bases at V and 0 bases at J, with 9 bases between the two ends. Per the germline V gene, CDR1 is SGHRS and CDR2 is YFSETQ. CDR3 coding DNA: TGCGCCAGCAGCTTGGGGCAGAGCTACCAAGAGACCCAGTACTTC. Its protein product is CASSLGQSYQETQYF.

This clonotype was found many times. J is TRBJ2-3 and V is TRBV3-1, with 11 bases lining up with TRBD2. CDR1 and CDR2 (germline): LGHDT, YNNKEL (reference sequence). The V and J ends lost 4 bases and 0 bases, in that order; junction bases with no gene match: 3. CDR3 length: 16 residues. The CDR3 region is CASSPGLAASTDTQYF. CDR3 bases: TGTGCCAGCAGCCCGGGACTAGCGGCCAGCACAGATACGCAGTATTTT.

Only a few counts were recorded for this clonotype. The chain employs TRBV7-9 and TRBJ2-1, with TRBD2 identical over 7 bases. V gave up 3 bases and J gave up 8 bases; unmatched junction bases: 13. Germline loops: CDR1 SEHNR, CDR2 FQNEAQ (reference sequence). The CDR3 is made up of 16 amino acids. The CDR3 DNA reads as TGTGCCAGCAGCTTCTCACGGTCGGGGGGAAGCGATGAGCAGTTCTTC. Residues: CASSFSRSGGSDEQFF.

This clonotype has ten or more counts. The chain is built from TRBV20-1 and TRBJ1-5, with D hard to call. The CDR3 sequence is 12 residues long. Germline loops: CDR1 DFQATT, CDR2 SNEGSKA (reference sequence). V shed 1 base and J shed 6 bases, with 7 bases lying between them. The CDR3 loop reads CSARASAQPQHF. The CDR3 bases are TGCAGTGCTAGAGCCTCCGCTCAGCCCCAGCATTTT.

This clonotype appeared many times. The genes are TRBV11-2 and TRBJ2-2; 8 nucleotides align to TRBD1. Germline lookup yields CDR1 SGHAT and CDR2 FQNNGV. Trimming cost V 7 bases and J 5 bases; bases outside gene matches: 6. The CDR3 runs to 14 residues. In nucleotides, the CDR3 is TGTGCCAGCATACAGGGGGTCGGGACCGGGGAGCTGTTTTTT. Its protein product is CASIQGVGTGELFF.

In its sample, this clonotype was seen many times. The chain joins TRBV18 to TRBJ1-6, with D possibly matching TRBD1 (6 bases). Germline CDR1 and CDR2: KGHSH and LQKENI. The CDR3 spans 12 residues. Trimming pared 5 bases from V and 19 bases from J, leaving 18 bases between. CDR3 sequence reads: CASSSGQRRLHF. The DNA for the CDR3 is TGTGCCAGCTCATCCGGACAGCGGCGCCTTCACTTT.

This clonotype came up a few times. V gene TRBV4-1 combines with J gene TRBJ1-5, with D possibly TRBD1 on 6 matching bases. The germline CDR1 and CDR2 sequences are MGHRA and YSYEKL. V gave up 0 bases and J gave up 9 bases, with 15 bases separating them. This CDR3 comprises 15 residues. The CDR3 DNA sequence: TGCGCCAGCAGCCAAGATAGCCAGGGGATTGGGCCCCAGCATTTT. Translation gives CASSQDSQGIGPQHF.

This clonotype turned up a few times. This rearrangement joins TRBV7-8 to TRBJ2-7; 9 bases line up with TRBD2. CDR3 size: 16 residues. Germline V CDR1 and CDR2: SGHVS, FQNEAQ. Germline trimming cut 5 bases from V and 5 bases from J; bases unmatched to any gene: 13. The CDR3 spells CASSQPLAGTRNEQYF. CDR3 in DNA: TGTGCCAGCAGCCAACCTCTAGCGGGGACCCGGAACGAGCAGTACTTC.